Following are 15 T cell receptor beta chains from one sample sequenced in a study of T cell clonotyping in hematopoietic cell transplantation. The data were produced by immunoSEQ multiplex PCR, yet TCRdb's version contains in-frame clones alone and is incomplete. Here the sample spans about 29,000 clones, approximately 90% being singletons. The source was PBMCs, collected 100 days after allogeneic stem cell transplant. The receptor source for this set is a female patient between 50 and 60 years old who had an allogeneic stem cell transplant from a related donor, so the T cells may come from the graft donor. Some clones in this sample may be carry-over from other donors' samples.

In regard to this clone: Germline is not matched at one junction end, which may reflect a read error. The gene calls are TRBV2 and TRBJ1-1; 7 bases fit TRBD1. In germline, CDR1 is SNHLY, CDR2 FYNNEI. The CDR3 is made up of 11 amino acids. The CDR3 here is CASRPSGDSYF. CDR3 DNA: TGTGCCAGCAGACCTTCTGGGGACAGCTACTTT.

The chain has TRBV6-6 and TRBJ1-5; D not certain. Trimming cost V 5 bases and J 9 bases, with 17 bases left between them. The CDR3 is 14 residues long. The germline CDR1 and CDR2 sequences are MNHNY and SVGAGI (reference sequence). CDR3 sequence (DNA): TGTGCCAGCAGTCCCAGGTCTCCTCAAGGGCCCCAGCATTTT. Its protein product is CASSPRSPQGPQHF.

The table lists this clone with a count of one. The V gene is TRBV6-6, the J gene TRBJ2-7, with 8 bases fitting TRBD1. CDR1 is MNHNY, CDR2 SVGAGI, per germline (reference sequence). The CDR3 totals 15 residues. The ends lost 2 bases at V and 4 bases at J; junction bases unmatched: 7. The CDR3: CASSYRQGRRYEQYF. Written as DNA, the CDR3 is TGTGCCAGCAGTTACCGACAGGGGCGAAGGTACGAGCAGTACTTC.

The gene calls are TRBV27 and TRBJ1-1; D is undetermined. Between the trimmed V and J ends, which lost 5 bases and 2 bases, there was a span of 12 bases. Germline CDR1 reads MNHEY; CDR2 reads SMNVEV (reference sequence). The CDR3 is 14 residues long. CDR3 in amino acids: CASSPRHLNTEAFF. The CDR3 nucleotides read TGTGCCAGCAGTCCCCGACACTTAAACACTGAAGCTTTCTTT.

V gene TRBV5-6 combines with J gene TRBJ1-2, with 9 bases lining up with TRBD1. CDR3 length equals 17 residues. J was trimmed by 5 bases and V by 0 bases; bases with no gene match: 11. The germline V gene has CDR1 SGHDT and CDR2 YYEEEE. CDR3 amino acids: CASSLALRGQGLYGYTF. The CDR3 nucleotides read TGTGCCAGCAGCTTGGCCCTCCGGGGACAGGGATTGTATGGCTACACCTTC.

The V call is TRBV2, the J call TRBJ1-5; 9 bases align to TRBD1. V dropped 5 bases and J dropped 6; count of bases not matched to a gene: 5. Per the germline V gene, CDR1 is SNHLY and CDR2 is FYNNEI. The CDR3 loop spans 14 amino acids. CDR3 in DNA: TGTGCCAGCAGTCTACAGGGGGCTCGTCAGCCCCAGCATTTT. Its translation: CASSLQGARQPQHF.

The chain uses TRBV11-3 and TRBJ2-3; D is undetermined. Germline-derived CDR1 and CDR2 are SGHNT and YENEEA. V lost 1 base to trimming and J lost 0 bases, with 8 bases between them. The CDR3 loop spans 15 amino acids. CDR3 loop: CASSLGVQSTDTQYF. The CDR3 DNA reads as TGTGCCAGCAGCTTAGGGGTCCAAAGCACAGATACGCAGTATTTT. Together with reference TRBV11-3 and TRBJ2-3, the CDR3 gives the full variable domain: EAGVVQSPRYKIIEKKQPVAFWCNPISGHNTLYWYLQNLGQGPELLIRYENEEAVDDSQLPKDRFSAERLKGVDSTLKIQPAELGDSAVYLCASSLGVQSTDTQYFGPGTRLTVL.

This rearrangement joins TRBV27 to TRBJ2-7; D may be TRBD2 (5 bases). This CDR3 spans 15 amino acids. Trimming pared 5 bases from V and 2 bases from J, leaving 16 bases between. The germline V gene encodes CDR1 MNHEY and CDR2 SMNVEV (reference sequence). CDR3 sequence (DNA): TGTGCCAGCAGTGCCGATTGGACTTTCACCTACGAGCAGTACTTC. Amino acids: CASSADWTFTYEQYF.

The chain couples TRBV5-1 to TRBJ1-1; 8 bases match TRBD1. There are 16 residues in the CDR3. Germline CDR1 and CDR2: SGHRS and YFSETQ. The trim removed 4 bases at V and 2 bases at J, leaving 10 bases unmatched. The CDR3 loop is CASSARTGRTNTEAFF. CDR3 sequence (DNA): TGCGCCAGCAGCGCTCGGACAGGGAGAACCAACACTGAAGCTTTCTTT.

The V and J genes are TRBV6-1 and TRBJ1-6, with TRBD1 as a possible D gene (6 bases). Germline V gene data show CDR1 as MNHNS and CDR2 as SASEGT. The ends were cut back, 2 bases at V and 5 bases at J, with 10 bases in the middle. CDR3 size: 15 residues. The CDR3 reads CASSEWRTDNSPLHF. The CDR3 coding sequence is TGTGCCAGCAGTGAATGGAGGACAGATAATTCACCCCTCCACTTT.

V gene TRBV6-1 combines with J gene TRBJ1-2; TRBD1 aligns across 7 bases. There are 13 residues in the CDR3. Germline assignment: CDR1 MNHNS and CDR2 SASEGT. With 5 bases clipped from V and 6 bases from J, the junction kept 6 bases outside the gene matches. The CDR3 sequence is CASSIRQGHGYTF. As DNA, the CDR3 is TGTGCCAGCAGTATACGACAGGGACATGGCTACACCTTC.

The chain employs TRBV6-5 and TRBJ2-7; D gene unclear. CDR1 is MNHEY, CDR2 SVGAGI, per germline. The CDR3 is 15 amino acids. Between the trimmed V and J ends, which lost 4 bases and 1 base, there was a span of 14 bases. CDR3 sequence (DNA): TGTGCCAGCAGTTCCCCGGGCCGCCTTTCCTACGAGCAGTACTTC. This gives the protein CASSSPGRLSYEQYF.

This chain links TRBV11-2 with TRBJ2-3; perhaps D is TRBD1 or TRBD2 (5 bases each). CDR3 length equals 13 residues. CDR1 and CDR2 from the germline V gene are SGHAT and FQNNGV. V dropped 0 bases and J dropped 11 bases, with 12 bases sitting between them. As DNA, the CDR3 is TGTGCCAGCAGCTTAGATGTGGGACGGGGGCAGTATTTT. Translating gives CASSLDVGRGQYF.

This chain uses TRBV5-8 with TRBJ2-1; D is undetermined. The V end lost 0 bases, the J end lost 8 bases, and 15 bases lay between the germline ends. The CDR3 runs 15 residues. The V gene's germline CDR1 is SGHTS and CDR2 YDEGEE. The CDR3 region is CASSLVYARADEQFF. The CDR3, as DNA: TGTGCCAGCAGCTTGGTATATGCCCGCGCAGATGAGCAGTTCTTC.

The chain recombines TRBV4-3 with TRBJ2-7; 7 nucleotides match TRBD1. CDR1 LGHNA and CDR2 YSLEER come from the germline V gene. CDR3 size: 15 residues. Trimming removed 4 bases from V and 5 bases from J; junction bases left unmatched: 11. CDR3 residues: CASSRQTGMSDEQYF. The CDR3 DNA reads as TGCGCCAGCAGCCGTCAGACAGGGATGAGCGACGAGCAGTACTTC.